This TCR beta chain was recorded in a study of Ad26.COV2.S vaccination and SARS-CoV-2 variants. Treatment in this sample: approximately 18 received Ad26.COV2.S at low or high dose, single or two shots; about 5 received placebo; per-sample allocation not given. Specimens were obtained on day 63 following the first vaccine or placebo injection. Spike of the Wuhan-strain SARS-CoV-2 was expressed by an Ad26 vector, which formed the vaccine. Study results and limitations: It was vaccine recipients, not placebo recipients, who had the higher spike-specific TCR breadth. Non-spike TCR breadth showed similarity between vaccine and placebo recipients.

TCRdb's copy holds only in-frame clones and misses some; the assay was immunoSEQ multiplex PCR. The sample has roughly 300,000 clones, about nine tenths seen once; the top ten hold around 6.6%. Note on this clone: Its antigen is as yet unknown.

Germline V gives CDR1 LNHDA, CDR2 SQIVND (reference sequence). V was cut by 1 base and J by 5 bases, with 11 bases left in between. CDR3 size: 14 residues. Sequencing used peripheral blood, obtained in a trial of Ad26.COV2.S vaccine versus placebo. This receptor was taken from a person between 18 and 59 years old who received the Ad26.COV2.S COVID-19 vaccine or a placebo. V is TRBV19 and J is TRBJ1-2, with D maybe TRBD1 (5 bases). CDR3 DNA sequence: TGTGCCAGTAGTATAGCCGGGGCCGCTTATGGCTACACCTTC. Translated: CASSIAGAAYGYTF.